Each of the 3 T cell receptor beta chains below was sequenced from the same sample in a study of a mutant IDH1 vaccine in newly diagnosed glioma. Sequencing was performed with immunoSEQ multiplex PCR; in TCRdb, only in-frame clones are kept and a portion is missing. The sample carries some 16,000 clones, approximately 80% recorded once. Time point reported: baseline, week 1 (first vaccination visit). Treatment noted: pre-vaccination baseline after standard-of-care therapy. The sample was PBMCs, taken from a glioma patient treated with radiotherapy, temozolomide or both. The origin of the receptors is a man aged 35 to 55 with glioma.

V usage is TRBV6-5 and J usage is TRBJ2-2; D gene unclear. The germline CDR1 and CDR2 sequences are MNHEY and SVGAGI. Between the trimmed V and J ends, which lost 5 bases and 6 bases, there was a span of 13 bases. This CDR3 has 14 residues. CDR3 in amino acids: CASSQPSFAGELFF. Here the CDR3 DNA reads TGTGCCAGCAGTCAACCCTCGTTCGCCGGGGAGCTGTTTTTT.

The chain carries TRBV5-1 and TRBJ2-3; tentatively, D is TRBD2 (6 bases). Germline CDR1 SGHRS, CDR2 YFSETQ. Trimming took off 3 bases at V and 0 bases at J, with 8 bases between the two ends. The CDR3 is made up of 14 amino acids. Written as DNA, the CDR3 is TGCGCCAGCAGCTGGGCGGGGAGCACAGATACGCAGTATTTT. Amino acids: CASSWAGSTDTQYF. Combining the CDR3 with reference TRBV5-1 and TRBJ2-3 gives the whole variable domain KAGVTQTPRYLIKTRGQQVTLSCSPISGHRSVSWYQQTPGQGLQFLFEYFSETQRNKGNFPGRFSGRQFSNSRSEMNVSTLELGDSALYLCASSWAGSTDTQYFGPGTRLTVL.

The CDR3 here is CASSEGGGRPLAAFF. The CDR3, as DNA: TGTGCCAGCAGTGAAGGGGGCGGCAGGCCCTTGGCAGCTTTCTTT. This rearrangement joins TRBV6-1 to TRBJ1-1; D is possibly TRBD1 (5 bases). Per the germline V gene, CDR1 is MNHNS and CDR2 is SASEGT. Trimming took off 1 base at V and 10 bases at J, with 19 bases between the two ends. The CDR3 runs 15 residues.